This T cell receptor beta chain was observed in a study of cytomegalovirus exposure and HLA in healthy donors. About the research overall: An earlier analysis identified 117 million unique TCR beta sequences in some 170 million T cells.

PCR involved 60 Vbeta and 13 Jbeta primers. Sequencing was performed with immunoSEQ multiplex PCR; in TCRdb, only in-frame clones are kept and a portion is missing. The table lists roughly 170,000 clones, 65% to 90% of them singletons. V gave up 1 base and J gave up 1 base, with 10 bases separating them. Looked up from germline, CDR1 is SGHTA and CDR2 is FQGTGA. The CDR3 length is 15 residues. The chain combines TRBV7-3 with TRBJ1-1, with no clear D. The sequencing input was PBMCs. The TCR originated in a girl aged 2 to 10 in good health and CMV-seropositive. The CDR3 DNA follows: TGTGCCAGCAGCTTAATAGGCGGTCGGAACACTGAAGCTTTCTTT. Its translation is CASSLIGGRNTEAFF. Drawing the rest from reference TRBV7-3 and TRBJ1-1, the complete variable domain is GAGVSQTPSNKVTEKGKYVELRCDPISGHTALYWYRQSLGQGPEFLIYFQGTGAADDSGLPNDRFFAVRPEGSVSTLKIQRTERGDSAVYLCASSLIGGRNTEAFFGQGTRLTVV.